These T cell receptor beta chains were read from a single sample in a study of breast tumors, draining lymph nodes, adjacent tissues. TCRdb re-called the multiplex PCR reads with MiXCR, one entry per CDR3 protein. The sample lists some 250,000 distinct CDR3 sequences; under 40% were seen once. Specimen: axillary lymph node tissue. These TCRs come from a female donor with breast cancer. Some clones in this sample may be carry-over from other donors' samples. The conserved cysteine and the conserved F or W are not part of the CDR3 here. The order of the fields is V gene, J gene, CDR3 protein.

v_call: TRBV5-1; j_call: TRBJ1-3; cdr3_aa: ASSSGQGAHTIY
v_call: TRBV7-8; j_call: TRBJ2-2; cdr3_aa: ASSLKGNTGELF
v_call: TRBV7-9; j_call: TRBJ2-3; cdr3_aa: ASSLPGAGTDTQY
v_call: TRBV20-1; j_call: TRBJ2-7; cdr3_aa: SARGGTAPFYEQY
v_call: TRBV16; j_call: TRBJ1-1; cdr3_aa: ASSQSDRLNTEAF
v_call: TRBV4-2; j_call: TRBJ2-3; cdr3_aa: ASSPRTSFMDTQY
v_call: TRBV28; j_call: TRBJ1-5; cdr3_aa: ASSTPSQPQH
v_call: TRBV12-3/TRBV12-4; j_call: TRBJ2-7; cdr3_aa: ASNKQARSYEQY
v_call: TRBV15; j_call: TRBJ2-3; cdr3_aa: ATSRVDRAYNEQY
v_call: TRBV18; j_call: TRBJ2-2; cdr3_aa: ASSETSGSLTGELF
v_call: TRBV9; j_call: TRBJ2-3; cdr3_aa: ASSPNGLATDTPY
v_call: TRBV6-2/TRBV6-3; j_call: TRBJ1-4; cdr3_aa: ASTPGGATNEKLF
v_call: TRBV11-2; j_call: TRBJ2-3; cdr3_aa: ASSLATGGSTDTQY
v_call: TRBV5-1; j_call: TRBJ2-3; cdr3_aa: ASTPGLNTDTQY
v_call: TRBV5-1; j_call: TRBJ2-1; cdr3_aa: ATRPAPGLDNEQF
v_call: TRBV9; j_call: TRBJ1-2; cdr3_aa: ASSQTPYGYT
v_call: TRBV2; j_call: TRBJ2-7; cdr3_aa: ASSTQGPYEQY
v_call: TRBV12-3/TRBV12-4; j_call: TRBJ1-1; cdr3_aa: ASSQPGRLMNTEAF
v_call: TRBV7-6; j_call: TRBJ2-2; cdr3_aa: ASKNRDSGELF
v_call: TRBV6-6; j_call: TRBJ2-6; cdr3_aa: ASSYSGGRTGANVLT
v_call: TRBV5-1; j_call: TRBJ2-1; cdr3_aa: ASSLAVAGAYNEQF
v_call: TRBV2; j_call: TRBJ2-1; cdr3_aa: ASSDSGRSYNEQF
v_call: TRBV19; j_call: TRBJ1-2; cdr3_aa: ASSITPYGYT
v_call: TRBV28; j_call: TRBJ2-7; cdr3_aa: ASSLSGTAFNEQY
v_call: TRBV5-6; j_call: TRBJ1-2; cdr3_aa: ASSSADYGYT
v_call: TRBV25-1; j_call: TRBJ1-6; cdr3_aa: ASSDTGFVSPLH
v_call: TRBV7-2; j_call: TRBJ1-3; cdr3_aa: ASSDVTFGNTIY
v_call: TRBV11-1; j_call: TRBJ2-5; cdr3_aa: ASSFGTSGSETQY